The 13 T cell receptor beta chains presented below share a single source sample, sequenced in a study of spatial heterogeneity in lung cancer. Via MiXCR, TCRdb re-called the 5' RACE reads, giving one row per CDR3 protein. Of about 50,000 distinct CDR3 sequences in the sample, roughly 7.6% are singletons; the top ten hold around 13%. Time point specified: sample taken at primary tumor resection. Whole RNA, which was extracted from tumor, nontumor lung tissue or frozen PBMC, was sequenced without any cell sorting. The source was PBMCs, collected at surgery. These receptors were collected from a female donor with early-stage non-small cell lung cancer.

This clonotype was recorded at least ten times. This chain uses TRBV7-2 with TRBJ1-5; TRBD1 matches 8 bases. Losses at the gene ends were 2 bases for V and 6 bases for J; bases not matched to a gene: 6. This CDR3 is built from 15 residues. The germline V gene encodes CDR1 SGHTA and CDR2 FQGNSA. In DNA, the CDR3 is TGTGCCAGCAGCTTATCCGGACAGGGAGGTCAGCCCCAGCATTTT. Its protein product is CASSLSGQGGQPQHF.

This clonotype was found a few times. This CDR3 is CASSQTGTLNYGYTF. As DNA, the CDR3 is TGTGCCAGCAGCCAAACCGGGACTCTCAACTATGGCTACACCTTC. The chain carries TRBV3-1 and TRBJ1-2; the D gene is possibly TRBD1 (5 bases). The germline V gene encodes CDR1 LGHDT and CDR2 YNNKEL (reference sequence). V lost 2 bases to trimming and J lost 2 bases, with 12 bases between them. The CDR3 runs to 15 residues.

This clonotype was found a few times. This rearrangement joins TRBV12-3 or TRBV12-4 to TRBJ1-1; 7 bases align to TRBD1. V dropped 7 bases and J dropped 3; count of bases not matched to a gene: 17. The CDR3 sequence is 17 residues long. CDR3: CASTPRDSLSGYTEAFF. As DNA, the CDR3 is TGTGCCAGCACACCCCGGGACAGTTTAAGTGGTTACACTGAAGCTTTCTTT.

V is TRBV28 and J is TRBJ2-3; no clear D. Per the germline V gene, CDR1 is MDHEN and CDR2 is SYDVKM. V was trimmed by 4 bases and J by 3 bases, leaving 14 bases between them. This CDR3 is built from 15 residues. The CDR3, as DNA: TGTGCCAGCAGTTCACGGACGTCGGTTACAGATACGCAGTATTTT. It yields the protein CASSSRTSVTDTQYF.

The chain links TRBV2 to TRBJ2-4, with D possibly being TRBD1 or TRBD2 (6 bases each). Trimming cost V 10 bases and J 0 bases, with 19 bases left between them. This CDR3 has 16 residues. Germline-derived CDR1 and CDR2 are SNHLY and FYNNEI. The CDR3 protein is CATSTAGGLAKNIQYF. For the CDR3, the DNA is TGTGCCACCTCTACCGCCGGGGGCCTAGCCAAAAACATTCAGTACTTC.

This clonotype was counted at least ten times. The rearrangement links TRBV10-3 to TRBJ1-1, with D tentatively TRBD1 (5 bases). The germline gives CDR1 ENHRY, CDR2 SYGVKD. Trimming left V 3 bases short and J 1 base short, with 12 bases between. There are 15 residues in the CDR3. The CDR3 protein is CAISDARGRNTEAFF. In nucleotides, the CDR3 is TGTGCCATCAGTGACGCGAGGGGCAGGAACACTGAAGCTTTCTTT.

The chain is built from TRBV20-1 and TRBJ1-3; a weak D match, TRBD1 (6 bases). The CDR3 runs 14 residues. Germline V gene data show CDR1 as DFQATT and CDR2 as SNEGSKA (reference sequence). V shed 6 bases and J shed 4 bases, with 16 bases lying between them. The CDR3 spells CSASRTVSGNTIYF. The CDR3 DNA sequence: TGCAGTGCCTCTAGGACAGTCTCGGGAAACACCATATATTTT.

The chain combines TRBV6-5 with TRBJ2-3; the D is unclear. CDR3 size: 14 residues. Germline assignment: CDR1 MNHEY and CDR2 SVGAGI. Trimming removed 6 bases at V and 6 bases at J, with 16 bases between. CDR3: CASSYMGWRDTQYF. For the CDR3, the DNA is TGTGCCAGCAGCTATATGGGGTGGCGGGATACGCAGTATTTT.

The table lists this clonotype with a few counts. The V call is TRBV18, the J call TRBJ2-5, with D tentatively TRBD1 (6 bases). This CDR3 is built from 14 residues. Germline V gene sequence: CDR1 KGHSH, CDR2 LQKENI. V gave up 2 bases and J gave up 3 bases, with 10 bases separating them. The chain's CDR3 is CASSPERTEETQYF. The CDR3 DNA reads as TGTGCCAGCTCACCAGAAAGGACAGAAGAGACCCAGTACTTC.

This clonotype was seen a few times. Because the CDR3's place on the DNA is in doubt, the DNA is left out and the CDR3 is given as listed by TCRdb. V gene TRBV7-9 combines with J gene TRBJ1-6. A total of 12 residues make up the CDR3, ends included. The germline V gene has CDR1 SEHNR and CDR2 FQNEAQ (reference sequence). The CDR3 protein is CASSSSNSPLHF.

This clonotype came up a few times. The gene calls are TRBV6-5 and TRBJ2-7, with D possibly being TRBD1 (6 bases). This CDR3 region has 13 residues. The V gene lost 6 bases and the J gene lost 5 bases, with 14 bases spanning the gap. Germline CDR1 is MNHEY and CDR2 is SVGAGI. The CDR3 reads CASSPTNRDEQYF. The CDR3 DNA sequence: TGTGCCAGCAGCCCCACCAACAGGGACGAGCAGTACTTC.

In its sample, this clonotype was seen many times. This chain connects TRBV7-2 to TRBJ1-4; D ambiguous. The CDR3 contains 12 residues. Trimming left V 5 bases short and J 6 bases short, with 7 bases between. Germline assignment: CDR1 SGHTA and CDR2 FQGNSA. DNA of the CDR3: TGTGCCAGCAGCCTACGACATGAAAAACTGTTTTTT. Translating gives CASSLRHEKLFF.

This chain's CDR3 is CSARERGARDTQYF. CDR3 sequence (DNA): TGCAGTGCTAGGGAGCGGGGGGCGAGAGATACGCAGTATTTT. The rearrangement uses TRBV20-1 and TRBJ2-3; TRBD2 matches 9 bases. The germline V gene encodes CDR1 DFQATT and CDR2 SNEGSKA (reference sequence). The V and J ends lost 3 bases and 5 bases, in that order; junction bases with no gene match: 6. CDR3 size: 14 residues.